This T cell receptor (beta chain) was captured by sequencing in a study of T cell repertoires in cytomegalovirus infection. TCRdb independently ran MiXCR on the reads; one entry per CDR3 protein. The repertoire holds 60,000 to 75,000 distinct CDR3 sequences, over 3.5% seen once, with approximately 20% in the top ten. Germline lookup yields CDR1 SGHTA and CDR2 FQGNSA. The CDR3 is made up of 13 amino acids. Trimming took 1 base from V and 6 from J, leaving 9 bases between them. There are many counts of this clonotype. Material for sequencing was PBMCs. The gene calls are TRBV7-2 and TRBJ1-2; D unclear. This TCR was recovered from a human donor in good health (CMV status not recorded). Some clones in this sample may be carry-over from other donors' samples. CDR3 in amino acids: CASSLEPLHGYTF. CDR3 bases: TGTGCCAGCAGCTTAGAACCGCTACATGGCTACACCTTC. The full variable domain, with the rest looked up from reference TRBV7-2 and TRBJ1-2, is GAGVSQSPSNKVTEKGKDVELRCDPISGHTALYWYRQSLGQGLEFLIYFQGNSAPDKSGLPSDRFSAERTGGSVSTLTIQRTQQEDSAVYLCASSLEPLHGYTFGSGTRLTVV.